The entry below gives a single TCR beta chain sequence along with its context. Its antigen remains unknown. About 37,500 genome equivalents of blood DNA were amplified for TRB. One tube held mixed TRB-A and TRB-B primer pools for touch-down PCR. TCRdb re-called the multiplex PCR reads; every CDR3 protein appears as one record, without DNA. Its listing shows about 5,000 distinct CDR3 sequences. These data belong to a study of T cell clusters in autoimmune cytopenias. Findings and caveats of the study: Clustering suggested that physiological T cell clusters were missing in primary autoimmune cytopenia patients.

Per the germline V gene, CDR1 is SGHKS and CDR2 is YYEKEE (reference sequence). The CDR3 totals 13 residues. Separately, the same data were catalogued under a study of T cell repertoires in aging, cancer and after chemotherapy.

Sequencing input: peripheral blood. This chain connects TRBV5-5 to TRBJ2-5; the D call of TRBD1 rests on TCRdb alone, since no DNA is present to check it. This TCR came from a human donor in good health. CDR3 loop: CASSLRRGETQYF.